Presented here are 27 T cell receptor beta chains from one specimen sequenced in a study of T cell responses to AZD1222 COVID-19 vaccine. Data came from immunoSEQ multiplex PCR; TCRdb stores just in-frame clones and leaves some out. The sample lists about 140,000 clones, 80% to 95% occurring once. The starting material was peripheral blood, obtained on day 0 of AZD1222 vaccination. All receptors come from an adult in good health.

This clone was observed a handful of times. The rearrangement joins TRBV5-5 to TRBJ2-7; no firm D call. The germline gives CDR1 SGHKS, CDR2 YYEKEE (reference sequence). Between the trimmed V and J ends, which lost 5 bases and 3 bases, there was a span of 15 bases. The CDR3 covers 14 residues. The CDR3 DNA is TGTGCCAGCAGTGCCAGGCAACTTCTCTACGAGCAGTACTTC. This gives the protein CASSARQLLYEQYF.

This chain uses TRBV10-3 with TRBJ1-1; D might be TRBD1 (6 bases). This CDR3 is built from 13 residues. Trimming removed 7 bases at V and 3 bases at J, with 12 bases between. CDR1 is ENHRY and CDR2 is SYGVKD in the germline V gene. The CDR3 region is CAINTGQYTEAFF. CDR3 nucleotides: TGTGCCATCAACACAGGGCAATACACTGAAGCTTTCTTT.

The chain couples TRBV7-9 to TRBJ1-1; 7 bases map to TRBD1. The V gene end was trimmed by 5 bases and the J gene end by 5 bases; junction bases not matched to a gene: 5. CDR1 SEHNR and CDR2 FQNEAQ come from the germline V gene (reference sequence). This CDR3 comprises 13 residues. CDR3 nucleotides: TGTGCCAGCAGCGGCCAGGGGGGGACTGAAGCTTTCTTT. Amino acids: CASSGQGGTEAFF.

This sequence joins TRBV18 and TRBJ1-2, with no clear D. This CDR3 contains 15 residues. Between the trimmed V and J ends, which lost 3 bases and 0 bases, there was a span of 11 bases. Germline CDR1 reads KGHSH; CDR2 reads LQKENI. The CDR3 coding sequence is TGTGCCAGCTCACCTAACAGACGACCTAACTATGGCTACACCTTC. Its protein product is CASSPNRRPNYGYTF.

The chain combines TRBV28 with TRBJ1-2; D is unclear. Trimming took off 6 bases at V and 1 base at J, with 12 bases between the two ends. The CDR3 loop spans 14 amino acids. In germline, CDR1 is MDHEN, CDR2 SYDVKM. Here the CDR3 DNA reads TGTGCCAGCAGCCCAGCGAGGGATAACTATGGCTACACCTTC. Protein: CASSPARDNYGYTF.

The chain is built from TRBV6-5 and TRBJ1-1; D gene ambiguous. Trimming shortened V by 8 bases and J by 2 bases, and 12 bases separated the two germline ends. Germline assignment: CDR1 MNHEY and CDR2 SVGAGI. This CDR3 is 13 amino acids long. Written as DNA, the CDR3 is TGTGCCAGCTCCCGCCTGGTAAACACTGAAGCTTTCTTT. It encodes CASSRLVNTEAFF.

V gene TRBV25-1 combines with J gene TRBJ2-7, with D perhaps TRBD2 (6 bases). V was shortened by 3 bases and J by 4 bases, with 16 bases between the two germline ends. The length of the CDR3 is 15 residues. CDR1 and CDR2 (germline): MGHDK, SYGVNS. CDR3 residues: CASSEVYGRGYEQYF. CDR3 nucleotide sequence: TGTGCCAGCAGTGAGGTCTACGGGAGAGGGTACGAGCAGTACTTC.

The count of this clone is one. The rearrangement joins TRBV20-1 to TRBJ1-2; 8 bases align to TRBD1. Germline CDR1 is DFQATT and CDR2 is SNEGSKA (reference sequence). The CDR3 is 10 amino acids. CDR3 bases: TGCAAAGCCGGGACAGGCTATTCCACCTTC. Protein sequence: CKAGTGYSTF.

The chain recombines TRBV28 with TRBJ2-7; TRBD2 might be the D (5 bases). The CDR3 has 12 amino acids. Trimming removed 3 bases at V and 4 bases at J, with 7 bases between. The germline V gene has CDR1 MDHEN and CDR2 SYDVKM. The CDR3 DNA sequence: TGTGCCAGCAGTTTCGGACTGTACGAGCAGTACTTC. It encodes CASSFGLYEQYF.

For the CDR3, the DNA is TGTGCCAGCAGTTCTCCAACCGGGGAGCTGTTTTTT. This translates into CASSSPTGELFF. The V gene is TRBV28, the J gene TRBJ2-2, with no clear D. Germline lookup yields CDR1 MDHEN and CDR2 SYDVKM. The CDR3 extends over 12 amino acids. The germline V and J ends were trimmed by 4 bases and 5 bases, with 5 bases remaining between them.

The V and J genes are TRBV5-1 and TRBJ2-3; D is uncertain. Trimming cost V 0 bases and J 4 bases, with 9 bases left between them. CDR1 and CDR2 from the germline V gene are SGHRS and YFSETQ. The CDR3 runs to 14 residues. CDR3 bases: TGCGCCAGCAGCTTGGCCGCCGGGCCAGATACGCAGTATTTT. Translated, it gives CASSLAAGPDTQYF.

The rearrangement uses TRBV27 and TRBJ2-2; D tentatively reads TRBD1 or TRBD2 (5 bases each). The CDR3 sequence is 16 residues long. Trimming removed 2 bases at V and 0 bases at J, with 10 bases between. Germline CDR1 reads MNHEY; CDR2 reads SMNVEV (reference sequence). The CDR3 spells CASSLGTASNTGELFF. The DNA for the CDR3 is TGTGCCAGCAGTTTAGGGACGGCCTCGAACACCGGGGAGCTGTTTTTT.

The rearrangement uses TRBV7-2 and TRBJ2-7, with 15 bases fitting TRBD2. V lost 4 bases and J lost 1; bases outside the gene matches: 8. CDR1 is SGHTA and CDR2 is FQGNSA in the germline V gene. This CDR3 region has 18 residues. The CDR3 here is CASSWKGLAGGGSYEQYF. The CDR3 DNA reads as TGTGCCAGCAGCTGGAAGGGACTAGCGGGGGGTGGTTCCTACGAGCAGTACTTC.

The sample holds a few counts of this clone. V gene TRBV5-1 combines with J gene TRBJ2-7, with 12 bases that match TRBD2. The CDR3 is 14 amino acids. Germline V lookup: CDR1 SGHRS, CDR2 YFSETQ. V dropped 3 bases and J dropped 4; count of bases not matched to a gene: 2. DNA for the CDR3: TGCGCCAGCAGCTGGACTAGCGGGGAGTACGAGCAGTACTTC. Residues: CASSWTSGEYEQYF.

This chain connects TRBV3-1 (or the pseudogene TRBV3-2) to TRBJ2-5, with 13 bases fitting TRBD2. V lost 3 bases, J lost 0 bases, and 1 base stayed unmatched. From germline, CDR1 is LGHDT and CDR2 YNNKEL (reference sequence). The CDR3 spans 16 residues. The DNA of the CDR3 is TGTGCCAGCAGCCAGACTAGCGGGGGGTACCAAGAGACCCAGTACTTC. It translates to CASSQTSGGYQETQYF.

V usage is TRBV27 and J usage is TRBJ1-2, with D possibly matching TRBD1 (6 bases). Germline V gene lookup returns CDR1 MNHEY and CDR2 SMNVEV (reference sequence). Trimming took off 6 bases at V and 7 bases at J, with 15 bases between the two ends. CDR3 size: 13 residues. The CDR3 sequence: CASSSSSGAGYTF. In nucleotides, the CDR3 is TGTGCCAGCAGCAGCAGCTCGGGGGCTGGCTACACCTTC.

The chain couples TRBV5-1 to TRBJ2-3; D is unresolved. Germline assignment: CDR1 SGHRS and CDR2 YFSETQ. The CDR3 totals 14 residues. With 1 base removed from V and 0 bases from J, the gap between germline ends came to 6 bases. This chain's CDR3 is CASSLSLSTDTQYF. CDR3 in DNA: TGCGCCAGCAGCTTGTCCCTAAGCACAGATACGCAGTATTTT.

The CDR3 nucleotides are TGTGCCAGCAGCTTAGCGGGGGGCAACTACAATGAGCAGTTCTTC. It is translated as CASSLAGGNYNEQFF. V and J are TRBV28 and TRBJ2-1; TRBD2 matches at 10 bases. Trimming took 6 bases from V and 3 from J; bases not matched to a gene: 5. The CDR3 has 15 amino acids. The germline gives CDR1 MDHEN, CDR2 SYDVKM.

The gene calls are TRBV7-9 and TRBJ2-5; 12 nucleotides line up with TRBD2. The ends lost 5 bases at V and 4 bases at J; junction bases unmatched: 11. Looked up from germline, CDR1 is SEHNR and CDR2 is FQNEAQ (reference sequence). CDR3 length: 17 amino acids. CDR3 nucleotides: TGTGCCAGCAGCCCCTTGATCCTAGCGGGGGGGTCAGAGACCCAGTACTTC. Encoded protein: CASSPLILAGGSETQYF.

This clone appeared a few times. The chain has TRBV19 and TRBJ1-1, with D uncertain. Per the germline V gene, CDR1 is LNHDA and CDR2 is SQIVND (reference sequence). The CDR3 covers 15 residues. Trimming removed 5 bases from V and 3 bases from J, with 16 bases in between. CDR3 sequence: CASSPLGGPDTEAFF. DNA of the CDR3: TGTGCCAGTAGTCCGCTTGGAGGCCCCGACACTGAAGCTTTCTTT.

The chain has TRBV6-5 and TRBJ1-2; D may be TRBD1 (5 bases). Germline V gives CDR1 MNHEY, CDR2 SVGAGI. Trimming removed 6 bases at V and 5 bases at J, with 13 bases between. This CDR3 contains 13 residues. This CDR3 is CASRGTDKYGYTF. The CDR3 bases are TGTGCCAGCAGGGGGACGGATAAGTATGGCTACACCTTC.

The genes are TRBV6-6 and TRBJ2-2; 7 nucleotides match TRBD1. V lost 2 bases and J lost 6; bases outside the gene matches: 6. CDR3 length: 15 amino acids. Germline V CDR1 and CDR2: MNHNY, SVGAGI (reference sequence). For the CDR3, the DNA is TGTGCCAGCAGTTACGTAGGGGGCTCCTCCGGGGAGCTGTTTTTT. This encodes CASSYVGGSSGELFF.

The CDR3 region has the DNA TGTGCCAGCAGTTTAGTTGGCTGGGGCTACACCTTC. It encodes CASSLVGWGYTF. The rearrangement joins TRBV28 to TRBJ1-2; the D is unclear. Between the trimmed V and J ends, which lost 2 bases and 8 bases, there was a span of 9 bases. This CDR3 is built from 12 residues. Germline loops: CDR1 MDHEN, CDR2 SYDVKM.

The V call is TRBV3-1 (or the pseudogene TRBV3-2), the J call TRBJ1-2, with TRBD1 as a possible D gene (5 bases). This CDR3 has 14 amino acids. The germline CDR1 and CDR2 sequences are LGHDT and YNNKEL (reference sequence). Trimming took off 2 bases at V and 4 bases at J, with 11 bases between the two ends. The CDR3 DNA reads as TGTGCCAGCAGCCAATCCGGGACGGGCTATGGCTACACCTTC. Protein product: CASSQSGTGYGYTF.

V is TRBV18 and J is TRBJ2-7; D might be TRBD1 (5 bases). Germline V gene lookup returns CDR1 KGHSH and CDR2 LQKENI. The CDR3 spans 12 residues. Deletions cut 3 bases from V and 6 bases from J, with 9 bases between. DNA for the CDR3: TGTGCCAGCTCACCTCAGGGTGGCGAGCAGTACTTC. Amino acid sequence: CASSPQGGEQYF.

V gene TRBV2 combines with J gene TRBJ1-1, with 7 positions matching TRBD1. Trimming cost V 3 bases and J 7 bases; bases outside gene matches: 5. Germline loops: CDR1 SNHLY, CDR2 FYNNEI. This CDR3 contains 13 residues. This chain's CDR3 is CASSDGTEIEAFF. DNA for the CDR3: TGTGCCAGCAGTGATGGGACAGAAATTGAAGCTTTCTTT.

The chain couples TRBV7-2 to TRBJ1-5, with D possibly TRBD1 on 6 matching bases. V lost 0 bases and J 1 base, leaving 7 bases between the germline ends. Germline CDR1 and CDR2: SGHTA and FQGNSA. There are 15 residues in the CDR3. The CDR3 DNA follows: TGTGCCAGCAGCTTAGCGGGGGCGAGCAATCAGCCCCAGCATTTT. It specifies CASSLAGASNQPQHF.